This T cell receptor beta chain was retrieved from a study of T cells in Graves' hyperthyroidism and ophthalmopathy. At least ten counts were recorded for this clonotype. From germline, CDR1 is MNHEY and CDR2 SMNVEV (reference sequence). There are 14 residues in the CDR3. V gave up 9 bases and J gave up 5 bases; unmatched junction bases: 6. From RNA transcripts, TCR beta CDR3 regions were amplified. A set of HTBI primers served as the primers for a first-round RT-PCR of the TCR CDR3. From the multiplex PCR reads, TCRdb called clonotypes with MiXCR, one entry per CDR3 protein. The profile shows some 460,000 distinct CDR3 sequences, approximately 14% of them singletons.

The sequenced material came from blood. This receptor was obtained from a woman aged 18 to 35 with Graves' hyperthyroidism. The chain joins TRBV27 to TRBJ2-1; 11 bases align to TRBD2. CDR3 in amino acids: CASKEGLADNEQFF. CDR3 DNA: TGTGCCAGTAAGGAGGGACTAGCGGACAATGAGCAGTTCTTC.